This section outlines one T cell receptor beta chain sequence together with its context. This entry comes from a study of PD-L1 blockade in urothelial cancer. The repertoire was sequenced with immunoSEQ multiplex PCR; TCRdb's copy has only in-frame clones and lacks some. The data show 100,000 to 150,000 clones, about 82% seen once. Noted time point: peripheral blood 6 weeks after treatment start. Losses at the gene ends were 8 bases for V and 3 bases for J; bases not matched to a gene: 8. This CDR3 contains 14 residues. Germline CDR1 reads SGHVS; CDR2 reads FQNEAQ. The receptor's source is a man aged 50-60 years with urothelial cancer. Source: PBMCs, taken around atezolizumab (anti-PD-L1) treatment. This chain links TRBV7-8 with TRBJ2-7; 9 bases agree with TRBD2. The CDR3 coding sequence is TGTGCCAGCCGAACGGCGGGAGGGAACTACGAGCAGTACTTC. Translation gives CASRTAGGNYEQYF. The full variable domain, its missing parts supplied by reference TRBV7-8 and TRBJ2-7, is GAGVSQSPRYKVAKRGQDVALRCDPISGHVSLFWYQQALGQGPEFLTYFQNEAQLDKSGLPSDRFFAERPEGSVSTLKIQRTQQEDSAVYLCASRTAGGNYEQYFGPGTRLTVT.